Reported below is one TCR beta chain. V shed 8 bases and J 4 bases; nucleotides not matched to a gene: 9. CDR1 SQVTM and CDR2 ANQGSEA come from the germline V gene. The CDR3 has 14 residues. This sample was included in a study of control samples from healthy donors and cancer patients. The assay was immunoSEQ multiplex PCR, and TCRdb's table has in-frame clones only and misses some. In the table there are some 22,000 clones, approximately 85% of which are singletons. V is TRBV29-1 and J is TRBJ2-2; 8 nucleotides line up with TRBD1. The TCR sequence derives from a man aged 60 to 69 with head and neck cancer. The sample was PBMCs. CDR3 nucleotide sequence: TGCAGCCCCGGAGCAGGGGGCCCCACCGGGGAGCTGTTTTTT. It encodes CSPGAGGPTGELFF.